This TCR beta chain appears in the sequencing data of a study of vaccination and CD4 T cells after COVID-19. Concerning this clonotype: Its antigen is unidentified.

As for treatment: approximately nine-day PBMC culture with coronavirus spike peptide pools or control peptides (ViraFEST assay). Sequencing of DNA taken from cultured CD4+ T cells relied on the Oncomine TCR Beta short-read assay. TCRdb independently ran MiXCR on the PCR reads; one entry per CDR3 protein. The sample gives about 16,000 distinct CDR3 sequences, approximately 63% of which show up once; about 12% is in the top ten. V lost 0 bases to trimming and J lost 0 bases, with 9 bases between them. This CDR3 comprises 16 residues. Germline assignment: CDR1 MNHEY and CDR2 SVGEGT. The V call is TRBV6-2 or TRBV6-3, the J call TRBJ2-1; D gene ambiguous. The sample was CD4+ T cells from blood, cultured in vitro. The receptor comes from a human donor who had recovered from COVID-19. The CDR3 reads CASSYSGLSSYNEQFF. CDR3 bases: TGTGCCAGCAGTTACTCGGGCTTAAGCTCCTACAATGAGCAGTTCTTC.